A selection of T cell receptor beta chains follows, all from one sample in a study of T cell responses to AZD1222 COVID-19 vaccine. Method: immunoSEQ multiplex PCR; TCRdb's copy keeps in-frame clones and lacks some. Of around 70,000 clones in the sample, 85% were seen once. The input for sequencing was peripheral blood, taken on day 0 of AZD1222 vaccination. These receptors were taken from an adult in good health. The CDR3 runs from the conserved cysteine through the conserved F or W. D genes are given only for firm matches. Clone size, where shown, is once, few, many, or a class for clones that have expanded.

J | size | length | V | D | DNA | CDR3
TRBJ1-2 | NA | 14 | TRBV25-1 | TRBD1 | TGTGCCAGCAGTGAGGCGGGACAGAACTATGGCTACACCTTC | CASSEAGQNYGYTF
TRBJ2-7 | once | 14 | TRBV3-1/TRBV3-2 | NA | TGTGCCAGCAGCTATAGCCAGGGGCTGAGCGAGCAGTACTTC | CASSYSQGLSEQYF
TRBJ1-2 | NA | 13 | TRBV12-3/TRBV12-4 | TRBD1 | TGTGCCAGCAGTCCCGGGACAGGGAGACGCTACACCTTC | CASSPGTGRRYTF
TRBJ1-1 | NA | 17 | TRBV19 | TRBD1 | TGTGCCAGTAGTGGGGGACAGGGGCTACCGACGAACACTGAAGCTTTCTTT | CASSGGQGLPTNTEAFF
TRBJ2-1 | NA | 12 | TRBV19 | TRBD2 | TGCGCCACCCTCGCGGGGGGGGGTGAGCAGTTCTTC | CATLAGGGEQFF
TRBJ1-2 | NA | 15 | TRBV2 | TRBD1 | TGTGCCAGCAGTGAAGCTCGGGCCCCTCAGGGGGCCGGCACCTTC | CASSEARAPQGAGTF
TRBJ2-3 | NA | 19 | TRBV3-1/TRBV3-2 | TRBD2 | TGTGCCAGCAGCCCGTGGACTAGCGGGGAAAACGAACGACGCTATACGCAGTATTTT | CASSPWTSGENERRYTQYF
TRBJ2-5 | NA | 13 | TRBV5-1 | TRBD1 | TGCGCCAGCAGCGCCGACAGGGGTGAGACCCAGTACTTC | CASSADRGETQYF
TRBJ1-2 | NA | 12 | TRBV29-1 | NA | TGCTCCAGTTGGAACGGAGAGGGTGGCTACACCTTC | CSSWNGEGGYTF
TRBJ2-1 | NA | 15 | TRBV6-5 | TRBD2 | TGTGCCAGCAGTTCCCGGACTAGCGGGAGGGGGGTGACGTTCTTC | CASSSRTSGRGVTFF